What follows are 21 T cell receptor beta chains derived from one specimen sequenced in a study of graft-versus-host responses after intestinal transplantation. TCRdb keeps only in-frame clones here, not all; method: immunoSEQ multiplex PCR. Altogether 77,000 or so clones are present, about 92% being singletons, with the ten largest covering approximately 0.73%. The material sequenced was PBMCs, taken 98 days after intestinal transplantation. Source of these receptors: a human patient who received an intestinal transplant, so some T cells may come from the graft donor.

This clone was recorded only once. The V call is TRBV7-2, the J call TRBJ2-1; the D gene could be TRBD1 or TRBD2 (6 bases each). This CDR3 has 14 amino acids. The V end lost 5 bases, the J end lost 6 bases, and 14 bases lay between the germline ends. CDR1 SGHTA and CDR2 FQGNSA come from the germline V gene. Written as DNA, the CDR3 is TGTGCCAGCAGCATCAGGGGAGGAGGCAATGAGCAGTTCTTC. It translates to CASSIRGGGNEQFF.

The J gene is TRBJ1-5, the V gene TRBV7-9; D uncertain. The germline V and J ends were trimmed by 0 bases and 1 base, with 4 bases remaining between them. The CDR3 length is 14 residues. Germline V gene data show CDR1 as SEHNR and CDR2 as FQNEAQ (reference sequence). The CDR3 nucleotides are TGTGCCAGCAGCTTAGCTGGGAGCAATCAGCCCCAGCATTTT. Amino acid sequence: CASSLAGSNQPQHF.

This clone occurred once. The gene calls are TRBV27 and TRBJ2-3, with D possibly being TRBD2 (6 bases). The CDR3 is 14 residues long. The V end lost 7 bases, the J end lost 4 bases, and 15 bases lay between the germline ends. From germline, CDR1 is MNHEY and CDR2 SMNVEV (reference sequence). In DNA, the CDR3 is TGTGCCAGCACCTTACTCGGGAGCCCAGATACGCAGTATTTT. Its translation is CASTLLGSPDTQYF.

The count of this clone is one. The rearrangement uses TRBV29-1 and TRBJ1-3; perhaps TRBD1 as D (5 bases). Germline-derived CDR1 and CDR2 are SQVTM and ANQGSEA. The CDR3 spans 14 residues. The V end lost 3 bases, the J end lost 3 bases, and 12 bases lay between the germline ends. The CDR3 DNA reads as TGCAGCGTTGATCTTCAGGGAGGTGGAAACACCATATATTTT. As protein: CSVDLQGGGNTIYF.

The DNA for the CDR3 is TGTGCCAGCAGTTGGGGCGCGGGGGAAGATACGCAGTATTTT. This encodes CASSWGAGEDTQYF. The V call is TRBV28, the J call TRBJ2-3; 7 nucleotides line up with TRBD2. J gave up 5 bases and V 4 bases, and 6 bases lay outside the gene matches. The CDR3 length is 14 residues. CDR1 and CDR2 (germline): MDHEN, SYDVKM.

The V gene is TRBV2, the J gene TRBJ2-4; TRBD1 matches 8 bases. Germline V gene sequence: CDR1 SNHLY, CDR2 FYNNEI. V lost 5 bases, J lost 8 bases, and 2 bases stayed unmatched. The CDR3 has 12 amino acids. The CDR3 DNA reads TGTGCCAGCAGTTCACAGGGGGACATTCAGTACTTC. This translates into CASSSQGDIQYF.

This clone has a single count. The chain uses TRBV9 and TRBJ2-7; 10 nucleotides align to TRBD1. The germline V gene encodes CDR1 SGDLS and CDR2 YYNGEE. The V gene end was trimmed by 0 bases and the J gene end by 6 bases; junction bases not matched to a gene: 3. The CDR3 runs to 14 residues. In DNA form, the CDR3 reads TGTGCCAGCAGCGTAGGGGACAGGGGACCCGAGCAGTACTTC. Protein sequence: CASSVGDRGPEQYF.

The chain employs TRBV5-1 and TRBJ2-2; D not certain. Trimming left V 0 bases short and J 3 bases short, with 12 bases between. Germline values: CDR1 SGHRS, CDR2 YFSETQ. This CDR3 has 16 amino acids. CDR3 amino acids: CASSLDRVEDTGELFF. The CDR3 DNA reads TGCGCCAGCAGCTTGGATCGGGTAGAGGACACCGGGGAGCTGTTTTTT.

The chain recombines TRBV4-2 with TRBJ2-2; 12 nucleotides agree with TRBD2. V was clipped by 3 bases and J by 6 bases; unmatched bases: 2. The germline V gene has CDR1 LGHNA and CDR2 YNFKEQ. The CDR3 contains 15 residues. The CDR3 protein is CASSQLAGGPGELFF. For the CDR3, the DNA is TGTGCCAGCAGCCAGCTAGCGGGAGGGCCCGGGGAGCTGTTTTTT.

The chain uses TRBV7-3 and TRBJ2-1, with 12 bases that match TRBD2. V lost 1 base, J lost 5 bases, and 6 bases stayed unmatched. The CDR3 length is 17 residues. The V gene's germline CDR1 is SGHTA and CDR2 FQGTGA. The CDR3 DNA reads as TGTGCCAGCAGCTTAAATAAGTCTAGCGGGAGGGACAATGAGCAGTTCTTC. This translates into CASSLNKSSGRDNEQFF.

The V and J genes are TRBV4-1 and TRBJ2-1; tentative D call: TRBD1 (5 bases). CDR1 and CDR2 (germline): MGHRA, YSYEKL. There are 18 residues in the CDR3. The V gene lost 0 bases and the J gene lost 4 bases, with 19 bases spanning the gap. In nucleotides, the CDR3 is TGCGCCAGCAGCCAAGAGTGGCGACAGTCCGCCGATTACAATGAGCAGTTCTTC. It yields the protein CASSQEWRQSADYNEQFF.

V is TRBV7-2 and J is TRBJ2-7; 7 bases map to TRBD1. The CDR3 contains 16 residues. Germline V CDR1 and CDR2: SGHTA, FQGNSA. The V gene end was trimmed by 2 bases and the J gene end by 1 base; junction bases not matched to a gene: 8. As DNA, the CDR3 is TGTGCCAGCAGCTTAATCCATGAGGGACAGTCCTACGAGCAGTACTTC. This codes for CASSLIHEGQSYEQYF.

The chain joins TRBV5-1 to TRBJ2-3, with a weak D call TRBD2 (7 bases). There are 16 residues in the CDR3. Trimming shortened V by 4 bases and J by 7 bases, and 22 bases separated the two germline ends. Germline lookup yields CDR1 SGHRS and CDR2 YFSETQ. The CDR3 protein is CASSIFGGPVIHTQYF. CDR3 bases: TGCGCCAGCAGCATATTCGGGGGGCCGGTAATCCATACGCAGTATTTT.

This rearrangement joins TRBV6-5 to TRBJ1-2; 9 nucleotides align to TRBD1. Per the germline V gene, CDR1 is MNHEY and CDR2 is SVGAGI. V shed 2 bases and J 5 bases; nucleotides not matched to a gene: 3. CDR3 length: 14 amino acids. The CDR3, as DNA: TGTGCCAGCAGTTACACGGGACAGGGATATGGCTACACCTTC. Translation gives CASSYTGQGYGYTF.

This clone was seen only once. The V gene is TRBV11-3, the J gene TRBJ2-1; 8 nucleotides agree with TRBD2. Trimming took 1 base from V and 8 from J; bases not matched to a gene: 7. This CDR3 contains 15 residues. Looked up from germline, CDR1 is SGHNT and CDR2 is YENEEA. The DNA for the CDR3 is TGTGCCAGCAGCTTAGGGAGCGGGAGCTTCGATGAGCAGTTCTTC. Residues: CASSLGSGSFDEQFF.

The chain employs TRBV5-6 and TRBJ1-1, with 12 nucleotides matching TRBD1. V lost 4 bases and J lost 0; bases outside the gene matches: 7. Germline V gene sequence: CDR1 SGHDT, CDR2 YYEEEE. CDR3 length: 17 amino acids. CDR3 bases: TGTGCCAGCAGCAAGGGACAGGGGGCTAGGGTGAACACTGAAGCTTTCTTT. As protein: CASSKGQGARVNTEAFF.

This clone showed up just a few times. This sequence joins TRBV6-5 and TRBJ2-2, with 10 bases aligning to TRBD2. Germline lookup yields CDR1 MNHEY and CDR2 SVGAGI. V dropped 6 bases and J dropped 7; count of bases not matched to a gene: 2. This CDR3 spans 13 amino acids. The CDR3 DNA sequence: TGTGCCAGCAGGAGCGGGGGGGGCGGGGAGCTGTTTTTT. Translated, it gives CASRSGGGGELFF.

V gene TRBV28 combines with J gene TRBJ2-1; 8 positions agree with TRBD2. The CDR3 is made up of 15 amino acids. Germline loops: CDR1 MDHEN, CDR2 SYDVKM. Germline trimming cut 3 bases from V and 7 bases from J; bases unmatched to any gene: 8. The CDR3 is CASSFVAGSENEQFF. The CDR3 coding sequence is TGTGCCAGCAGTTTCGTAGCGGGATCGGAGAATGAGCAGTTCTTC.

This chain joins TRBV27 and TRBJ2-7; D gene unclear. This CDR3 has 15 residues. CDR1 is MNHEY and CDR2 is SMNVEV in the germline V gene (reference sequence). Trimming removed 0 bases from V and 4 bases from J, with 13 bases in between. As DNA, the CDR3 is TGTGCCAGCAGTTTATCTGCGTTGGTTATTTACGAGCAGTACTTC. Residues: CASSLSALVIYEQYF.

V is TRBV6-5 and J is TRBJ2-7, with 7 bases matching TRBD2. The germline gives CDR1 MNHEY, CDR2 SVGAGI. V lost 4 bases and J lost 6; bases outside the gene matches: 9. The CDR3 has 14 residues. In nucleotides, the CDR3 is TGTGCCAGCAGTTCTCCGGCGGGGGTCCCCGAGCAGTACTTC. Translation: CASSSPAGVPEQYF.

This rearrangement joins TRBV5-1 to TRBJ1-6; D gene uncertain. The V gene lost 0 bases and the J gene lost 10 bases, with 14 bases spanning the gap. The germline V gene encodes CDR1 SGHRS and CDR2 YFSETQ. The length of the CDR3 is 15 residues. CDR3: CASSLDRAPGSPLHF. CDR3 DNA: TGCGCCAGCAGCTTGGACCGGGCCCCCGGGTCACCCCTCCACTTT.